The 18 T cell receptor beta chains below all came from one sample that was sequenced in a study of identical twins (dated by TCRdb to about 2016). Libraries were constructed by 5' RACE. This sample was sequenced with an Illumina HiSeq 2000. In TCRdb, the public reads were trimmed at Q25 with fastp and aligned with MiXCR, with productive beta chains retained. Every entry covers one CDR3 protein and lists the most common genes and DNA from its rows. The table for this sample lists about 1.7 million distinct CDR3 sequences; 32% of them were counted only once. The ten largest clones capture more than 0.25% of the sample. Material: cord blood. These receptors all stem from a newborn girl in good health.

The rearrangement links TRBV20-1 to TRBJ1-2; D is unresolved. Germline V gene lookup returns CDR1 DFQATT and CDR2 SNEGSKA (reference sequence). The CDR3 is 12 amino acids. Between the trimmed V and J ends, which lost 2 bases and 5 bases, there was a span of 9 bases. DNA for the CDR3: TGCAGTGCTAGACGGCCTGAGTATGGCTACACCTTC. It yields the protein CSARRPEYGYTF.

This clonotype has just a few counts. V and J are TRBV5-1 and TRBJ2-1; D not resolved. The CDR3 covers 14 residues. Per germline, CDR1 SGHRS and CDR2 YFSETQ. Trimming cost V 7 bases and J 5 bases, with 16 bases left between them. The CDR3 loop reads CASAMLSDHNEQFF. CDR3 nucleotides: TGCGCCAGCGCAATGCTCTCCGACCACAATGAGCAGTTCTTC.

There are a few counts of this clonotype. The chain carries TRBV6-5 and TRBJ1-5; D uncertain. The CDR3 spans 15 residues. Germline values: CDR1 MNHEY, CDR2 SVGAGI. V lost 0 bases, J lost 2 bases, and 8 bases lay in between. The DNA of the CDR3 is TGTGCCAGCAGTTACTCGGTGGATGGCAATCAGCCCCAGCATTTT. Its translation: CASSYSVDGNQPQHF.

There are a few counts of this clonotype. CDR3 amino acids: CSARDSGRFNEQFF. The CDR3 DNA reads as TGCAGTGCTAGAGATTCTGGGCGCTTCAATGAGCAGTTCTTC. The J gene is TRBJ2-1, the V gene TRBV20-1, with D hard to call. Germline CDR1 and CDR2: DFQATT and SNEGSKA (reference sequence). V was cut by 0 bases and J by 6 bases, with 12 bases left in between. The CDR3 runs 14 residues.

Details on this clonotype: Given a much more abundant clone one base away, this may be a read error. The CDR3 region is CASSPRHVAKNIQFF. The CDR3 region has the DNA TGTGCCAGCAGCCCGCGACACGTAGCCAAAAACATTCAGTTCTTC. The chain combines TRBV13 with TRBJ2-1, with D unclear. Deletions cut 5 bases from V and 13 bases from J, with 24 bases between. The CDR3 contains 15 residues. Germline V gene sequence: CDR1 PRHDT, CDR2 FYEKMQ (reference sequence).

Points on this clonotype: One end of the junction is discordant with germline, which a read error may explain. The DNA for the CDR3 is TGTGCCAGTCAGACAGGTTATGGGCTGCACAATGAGCGGTTCTTC. Translating it yields CASQTGYGLHNERFF. J is TRBJ2-1 and V is TRBV9, with D tentatively TRBD1 (6 bases). Germline V gives CDR1 SGDLS, CDR2 YYNGEE. This CDR3 comprises 15 residues.

This clonotype was counted between two and nine times. This chain connects TRBV7-2 to TRBJ2-3; 12 bases align to TRBD2. The CDR3 is 16 amino acids. J lost 3 bases, V lost 5 bases, and 6 bases had no gene match. CDR1 SGHTA and CDR2 FQGNSA come from the germline V gene. The CDR3 region is CASSNRLAGATDTQYF. For the CDR3, the DNA is TGTGCCAGCAGCAACCGACTAGCGGGGGCGACAGATACGCAGTATTTT.

The genes are TRBV18 and TRBJ2-1; tentative D call: TRBD1 (6 bases). This CDR3 has 17 amino acids. Germline loops: CDR1 KGHSH, CDR2 LQKENI. V was cut by 2 bases and J by 2 bases, with 16 bases left in between. CDR3 in DNA: TGTGCCAGCTCACCAGCTACGACGGGGACACCCTACAATGAGCAGTTCTTC. It codes for CASSPATTGTPYNEQFF.

This clonotype occurred a few times. V and J are TRBV11-1 and TRBJ2-7, with D possibly TRBD1 on 6 matching bases. CDR1 is SGHAT, CDR2 FQDESV, per germline (reference sequence). The CDR3 is 15 residues long. The V and J ends lost 5 bases and 1 base respectively, with 15 bases between them. CDR3 bases: TGTGCCAGCAGCCAGAACTCGGGACAATCCTACGAGCAGTACTTC. Encoded protein: CASSQNSGQSYEQYF.

This clonotype was counted between two and nine times. The chain couples TRBV5-1 to TRBJ2-1, with 8 bases fitting TRBD2. With V trimmed by 1 base and J by 0 bases, 12 bases remained unmatched. This CDR3 is 19 amino acids long. From germline, CDR1 is SGHRS and CDR2 YFSETQ. As DNA, the CDR3 is TGCGCCAGCAGCTTGATCACTAGCGGTTTATTTAGCTCCTACAATGAGCAGTTCTTC. Translated, it gives CASSLITSGLFSSYNEQFF.

The chain has TRBV27 and TRBJ2-2; TRBD1 is a possible D gene (6 bases). Germline V lookup: CDR1 MNHEY, CDR2 SMNVEV (reference sequence). Trimming left V 4 bases short and J 0 bases short, with 12 bases between. This CDR3 is built from 16 residues. CDR3 in DNA: TGTGCCAGCAGTTCCAGGACAGTCACGAACACCGGGGAGCTGTTTTTT. This translates into CASSSRTVTNTGELFF.

The chain has TRBV3-1 and TRBJ2-3; TRBD2 is a possible D gene (6 bases). V lost 3 bases, J lost 0 bases, and 10 bases lay in between. Germline V gene lookup returns CDR1 LGHDT and CDR2 YNNKEL (reference sequence). There are 15 residues in the CDR3. The CDR3 loop reads CASSHDGGSTDTQYF. The CDR3 nucleotides are TGTGCCAGCAGCCATGACGGGGGAAGCACAGATACGCAGTATTTT.

This clonotype occurred a few times. This sequence joins TRBV20-1 and TRBJ2-4, with D perhaps TRBD2 (6 bases). The closer fit of TRBJ2-7 to the DNA end suggests the J call may be wrong. CDR1 is DFQATT and CDR2 is SNEGSKA in the germline V gene (reference sequence). The CDR3 runs 15 residues. CDR3 DNA sequence: TGCAGTGCTAGAGGTCAGGGAGGCCCCCCCTACGAGCAGTACTTC. Residues: CSARGQGGPPYEQYF.

V usage is TRBV3-1 and J usage is TRBJ2-5, with 7 bases identical to TRBD2. After removal of 4 bases from V and 3 bases from J, the junction contained 8 bases not matched to a gene. The CDR3 is 15 amino acids. The germline V gene encodes CDR1 LGHDT and CDR2 YNNKEL (reference sequence). The CDR3 nucleotides read TGTGCCAGCAGCCGGGACTACCCCCAGGAAGAGACCCAGTACTTC. This gives the protein CASSRDYPQEETQYF.

V usage is TRBV7-2 and J usage is TRBJ1-2; 7 bases are a match to TRBD1. Per germline, CDR1 SGHTA and CDR2 FQGNSA. CDR3 length: 17 amino acids. V shed 5 bases and J 5 bases; nucleotides not matched to a gene: 17. In nucleotides, the CDR3 is TGTGCCAGCAGCCTAACTAACCTAGACAGGGCTCGGTATGGCTACACCTTC. It encodes CASSLTNLDRARYGYTF.

Note on this clonotype: Possible read error: a much larger clone is one base away. The rearrangement uses TRBV4-2 and TRBJ2-1; D ambiguous. Per germline, CDR1 LGHNA and CDR2 YNFKEQ. The CDR3 is 14 amino acids. The CDR3 nucleotides read TGTGCCAGCAGCCCCTTGGGCTCCTACAATGAGCGGTTCTTC. This encodes CASSPLGSYNERFF.

The chain has TRBV28 and TRBJ1-6; D gene ambiguous. CDR3 length: 13 amino acids. The germline V gene encodes CDR1 MDHEN and CDR2 SYDVKM. V was cut by 6 bases and J by 9 bases, with 12 bases left in between. The CDR3 DNA follows: TGTGCCAGCAGCCCAGGCCGGGCTTCACCCCTCCACTTT. This gives the protein CASSPGRASPLHF.

This clonotype was seen only a few times. The chain has TRBV16 and TRBJ2-1; TRBD2 might be the D (7 bases). Germline V CDR1 and CDR2: KGHSY, FQNENV. Deletions cut 2 bases from V and 0 bases from J, with 14 bases between. The CDR3 is 17 residues long. For the CDR3, the DNA is TGTGCCAGCAGCCAAAGGGGGGGGGTGAGCTCCTACAATGAGCAGTTCTTC. The encoded protein is CASSQRGGVSSYNEQFF.